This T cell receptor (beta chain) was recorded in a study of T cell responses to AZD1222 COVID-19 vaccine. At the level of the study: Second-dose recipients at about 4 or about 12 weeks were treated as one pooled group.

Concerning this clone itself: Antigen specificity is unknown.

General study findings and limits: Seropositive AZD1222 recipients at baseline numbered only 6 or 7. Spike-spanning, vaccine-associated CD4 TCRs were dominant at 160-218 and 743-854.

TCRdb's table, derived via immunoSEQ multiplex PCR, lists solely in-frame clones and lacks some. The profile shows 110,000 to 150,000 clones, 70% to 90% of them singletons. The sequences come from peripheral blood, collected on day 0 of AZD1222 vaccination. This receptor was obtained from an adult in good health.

CDR3 loop: CASSPHPSSYEQYF. The CDR3, as DNA: TGTGCCAGCAGCCCCCACCCGAGCTCCTACGAGCAGTACTTC. The chain couples TRBV7-9 to TRBJ2-7, with D uncertain. The CDR3 covers 14 residues. Germline V gene sequence: CDR1 SEHNR, CDR2 FQNEAQ (reference sequence). V was cut by 5 bases and J by 0 bases, with 11 bases left in between.